This T cell receptor beta chain was captured by sequencing in a study of technical replicates of blood from a few donors. Germline V lookup: CDR1 SGHRS, CDR2 YFSETQ. This CDR3 comprises 15 residues. The repertoire was sequenced with immunoSEQ multiplex PCR; TCRdb's copy has only in-frame clones and lacks some. The sample shows tens of thousands of clones, about nine tenths of them seen only once. A remark on this clone: A read error may produce the germline difference seen at one junction end.

The chain carries TRBV5-1 and TRBJ2-7, with 8 bases matching TRBD1. This clonotype was obtained from a human donor in good health. Sequencing used T cells isolated from PBMCs. DNA for the CDR3: TGCGCCAGCAGCACGGGACAGGCGAGCTCCTACGAGCTGTACTTC. Its translation is CASSTGQASSYELYF.